Listed here are 23 T cell receptor beta chains from one sample, sequenced in a study of cytomegalovirus exposure and HLA in healthy donors. The study ran its PCR with 60 Vbeta and 13 Jbeta primers. Some clones are missing from TCRdb's copy, which holds only in-frame ones; the method was immunoSEQ multiplex PCR. Seen here are some 79,000 clones, more than 50% observed once, and the top ten hold 15%. What was sequenced was PBMCs. The receptor source for this set is a woman aged 35 to 49 in good health and CMV-seropositive.

This clone came up a few times. V gene TRBV27 combines with J gene TRBJ1-2, with 9 bases aligning to TRBD1. This CDR3 has 19 residues. Germline CDR1 is MNHEY and CDR2 is SMNVEV (reference sequence). With 7 bases clipped from V and 3 bases from J, the junction kept 21 bases outside the gene matches. The CDR3 DNA sequence: TGTGCCAGCAACTTACGGGACAGGGACTATGGCTACAGGGACTATGGCTACACCTTC. Amino acid sequence: CASNLRDRDYGYRDYGYTF.

The CDR3 loop reads CASSLGPGTSGYNEQFF. CDR3 coding DNA: TGCGCCAGCAGCTTGGGGCCCGGGACTAGCGGGTACAATGAGCAGTTCTTC. This chain links TRBV5-1 with TRBJ2-1; the match to TRBD2 covers 12 bases. The V gene's germline CDR1 is SGHRS and CDR2 YFSETQ. Germline trimming cut 0 bases from V and 4 bases from J; bases unmatched to any gene: 5. CDR3 size: 17 residues. The complete variable domain, with remaining parts taken from reference TRBV5-1 and TRBJ2-1, reads KAGVTQTPRYLIKTRGQQVTLSCSPISGHRSVSWYQQTPGQGLQFLFEYFSETQRNKGNFPGRFSGRQFSNSRSEMNVSTLELGDSALYLCASSLGPGTSGYNEQFFGPGTRLTVL.

The V call is TRBV7-8, the J call TRBJ1-3; 7 bases are shared with TRBD1. This CDR3 has 17 residues. The germline CDR1 and CDR2 sequences are SGHVS and FQNEAQ. The trim removed 3 bases at V and 0 bases at J, leaving 8 bases unmatched. The CDR3 here is CASSFITGASSGNTIYF. In DNA form, the CDR3 reads TGTGCCAGCAGCTTTATTACAGGGGCGAGCTCTGGAAACACCATATATTTT.

The CDR3 nucleotides read TGTGCCAGCAGCCTAATACCGGGAAACGAGCAGTACTTC. This translates into CASSLIPGNEQYF. The chain couples TRBV5-4 to TRBJ2-7; weak D call: TRBD2 (5 bases). CDR3 length: 13 residues. Germline CDR1 SGHNT, CDR2 YYREEE (reference sequence). V was shortened by 4 bases and J by 5 bases, with 13 bases between the two germline ends.

The chain carries TRBV30 and TRBJ1-4; D gene uncertain. V dropped 3 bases and J dropped 0 bases, with 8 bases sitting between them. The germline V gene encodes CDR1 GTSNPN and CDR2 SVGIG (reference sequence). The CDR3 length is 14 residues. The CDR3 reads CAWRGGATNEKLFF. CDR3 bases: TGTGCCTGGAGGGGTGGAGCAACTAATGAAAAACTGTTTTTT.

This clone was seen a single time. The J gene is TRBJ1-2, the V gene TRBV27; tentative D call: TRBD1 (6 bases). Between the trimmed V and J ends, which lost 5 bases and 6 bases, there was a span of 13 bases. Germline CDR1 is MNHEY and CDR2 is SMNVEV (reference sequence). The CDR3 totals 13 residues. CDR3 residues: CASSAGVGDGYTF. The CDR3 region has the DNA TGTGCCAGCAGTGCAGGGGTGGGTGATGGCTACACCTTC.

V gene TRBV5-1 combines with J gene TRBJ2-7; D may be TRBD2 (5 bases). V gave up 1 base and J gave up 7 bases, with 12 bases separating them. Germline V gene sequence: CDR1 SGHRS, CDR2 YFSETQ. The CDR3 loop spans 13 amino acids. The CDR3 is CASSLPEALEQYF. The CDR3 DNA reads as TGCGCCAGCAGCTTGCCGGAGGCGTTGGAGCAGTACTTC.

The gene calls are TRBV7-2 and TRBJ2-7, with D maybe TRBD2 (7 bases). Germline CDR1 reads SGHTA; CDR2 reads FQGNSA. The CDR3 consists of 18 residues. The germline V and J ends were trimmed by 1 base and 0 bases, with 19 bases remaining between them. As DNA, the CDR3 is TGTGCCAGCAGCTTAGGCGCGGGCGGGAGAGGGGGCTCCTACGAGCAGTACTTC. Translating it yields CASSLGAGGRGGSYEQYF.

The chain joins TRBV4-1 to TRBJ1-1, with TRBD1 matching 8 bases. This CDR3 has 17 amino acids. With V trimmed by 1 base and J by 3 bases, 10 bases remained unmatched. The germline V gene encodes CDR1 MGHRA and CDR2 YSYEKL. In DNA form, the CDR3 reads TGCGCCAGCAGCCAAGGGGGAACAGGGGGATCGTACACTGAAGCTTTCTTT. Its translation is CASSQGGTGGSYTEAFF.

The chain uses TRBV6-5 and TRBJ2-7, with a weak D call TRBD2 (5 bases). In germline, CDR1 is MNHEY, CDR2 SVGAGI. This CDR3 is 12 amino acids long. V lost 5 bases, J lost 12 bases, and 17 bases lay in between. CDR3 in amino acids: CASSTPGGSRYF. Written as DNA, the CDR3 is TGTGCCAGCAGTACCCCGGGCGGGTCGCGGTACTTC.

This chain joins TRBV7-9 and TRBJ2-7; a possible D gene is TRBD2 (5 bases). CDR1 is SEHNR, CDR2 FQNEAQ, per germline (reference sequence). The CDR3 covers 12 residues. Trimming stripped 5 bases from V and 7 bases from J, with 12 bases between. The CDR3 bases are TGTGCCAGCAGCAAAAGATCGGGGGAGCAGTACTTC. It yields the protein CASSKRSGEQYF.

The CDR3 sequence is CASSTGQGLAFF. CDR3 DNA sequence: TGTGCCAGCAGCACCGGACAGGGGTTGGCTTTCTTT. This chain uses TRBV5-4 with TRBJ1-1, with 9 bases lining up with TRBD1. CDR1 is SGHNT and CDR2 is YYREEE in the germline V gene (reference sequence). The ends lost 4 bases at V and 11 bases at J; junction bases unmatched: 6. This CDR3 comprises 12 residues. Full variable domain (remainder filled in from reference TRBV5-4 and TRBJ1-1): ETGVTQSPTHLIKTRGQQVTLRCSSQSGHNTVSWYQQALGQGPQFIFQYYREEENGRGNFPPRFSGLQFPNYSSELNVNALELDDSALYLCASSTGQGLAFFGQGTRLTVV.

This sequence joins TRBV25-1 and TRBJ2-5; 7 positions agree with TRBD1. This CDR3 has 16 residues. CDR1 and CDR2 (germline): MGHDK, SYGVNS. V lost 3 bases to trimming and J lost 4 bases; unmatched junction nucleotides: 11. Here the CDR3 DNA reads TGTGCCAGCAGTGATCCGAAACGACAGGGAGTAGAGACCCAGTACTTC. It specifies CASSDPKRQGVETQYF.

This clone was detected only a few times. The chain couples TRBV2 to TRBJ2-1; D is unclear. Trimming removed 2 bases at V and 9 bases at J, with 8 bases between. This CDR3 is 12 amino acids long. Germline loops: CDR1 SNHLY, CDR2 FYNNEI. The CDR3 reads CASSEQAGEQFF. CDR3 DNA: TGTGCCAGCAGTGAACAAGCTGGTGAGCAGTTCTTC.

This rearrangement joins TRBV19 to TRBJ2-6; 8 positions agree with TRBD1. CDR3 size: 19 residues. V lost 6 bases to trimming and J lost 2 bases; unmatched junction nucleotides: 15. CDR1 is LNHDA, CDR2 SQIVND, per germline (reference sequence). In nucleotides, the CDR3 is TGTGCCAGTAGCCCCTCGACAGGGGCCGCGACCCCTGGGGCCAACGTCCTGACTTTC. This gives the protein CASSPSTGAATPGANVLTF.

The chain uses TRBV19 and TRBJ2-5, with 9 nucleotides matching TRBD1. Germline V gene lookup returns CDR1 LNHDA and CDR2 SQIVND (reference sequence). V lost 5 bases, J lost 7 bases, and 8 bases stayed unmatched. The CDR3 is 14 residues long. The CDR3 nucleotides read TGTGCCAGTAGTGTCGCACAGGGGGCGGGGACCCAGTACTTC. Its protein is CASSVAQGAGTQYF.

The J gene is TRBJ2-2, the V gene TRBV27; 10 positions agree with TRBD1. Unmatched junction bases numbered 2, after V lost 0 bases and J lost 7 bases. Germline assignment: CDR1 MNHEY and CDR2 SMNVEV (reference sequence). CDR3 size: 15 residues. As DNA, the CDR3 is TGTGCCAGCAGTTTATCGGGACAGGGGCACGGGGAGCTGTTTTTT. This gives the protein CASSLSGQGHGELFF.

The V call is TRBV28, the J call TRBJ1-5, with 8 bases lining up with TRBD1. This CDR3 region has 17 residues. V dropped 2 bases and J dropped 0; count of bases not matched to a gene: 6. The germline V gene encodes CDR1 MDHEN and CDR2 SYDVKM. Here the CDR3 reads CASSLQGDRYSNQPQHF. CDR3 DNA sequence: TGTGCCAGCAGTTTACAAGGGGACAGGTATAGCAATCAGCCCCAGCATTTT.

The chain recombines TRBV9 with TRBJ2-1, with 10 bases matching TRBD2. Germline trimming cut 3 bases from V and 8 bases from J; bases unmatched to any gene: 8. The CDR3 has 15 amino acids. The V gene's germline CDR1 is SGDLS and CDR2 YYNGEE. Written as DNA, the CDR3 is TGTGCCAGCAGCGCAGTGAGCGGGAGGGCCGATGAGCAGTTCTTC. Translation: CASSAVSGRADEQFF.

This sequence joins TRBV28 and TRBJ2-3; D unclear. The ends were cut back, 4 bases at V and 2 bases at J, with 7 bases in the middle. The CDR3 runs to 13 residues. Per the germline V gene, CDR1 is MDHEN and CDR2 is SYDVKM. The CDR3 protein is CASSSPSTDTQYF. The DNA of the CDR3 is TGTGCCAGCAGTTCCCCCTCCACAGATACGCAGTATTTT.

The V gene is TRBV2, the J gene TRBJ1-1; tentatively, D is TRBD1 (5 bases). The germline CDR1 and CDR2 sequences are SNHLY and FYNNEI. The CDR3 spans 15 residues. V was cut by 4 bases and J by 1 base, with 13 bases left in between. The CDR3 sequence is CASSARRQSNTEAFF. CDR3 in DNA: TGTGCCAGCAGTGCGCGTAGACAGTCGAACACTGAAGCTTTCTTT.

The chain couples TRBV9 to TRBJ2-7; TRBD1 aligns across 8 bases. The length of the CDR3 is 14 residues. Germline loops: CDR1 SGDLS, CDR2 YYNGEE. The V and J ends lost 0 bases and 6 bases, in that order; junction bases with no gene match: 5. Here the CDR3 reads CASSVATGVSEQYF. As DNA, the CDR3 is TGTGCCAGCAGCGTAGCGACAGGGGTAAGCGAGCAGTACTTC.

This clone was seen a few times. The CDR3 protein is CASSSRLAGGADTQYF. Written as DNA, the CDR3 is TGTGCCAGCAGTTCCCGACTAGCGGGAGGTGCAGATACGCAGTATTTT. The chain has TRBV7-9 and TRBJ2-3, with 13 bases that match TRBD2. Losses at the gene ends were 6 bases for V and 4 bases for J; bases not matched to a gene: 7. Germline-derived CDR1 and CDR2 are SEHNR and FQNEAQ (reference sequence). The CDR3 totals 16 residues.